Listed below are T cell receptor beta chains from one sample, sequenced in a study of T cell responses to AZD1222 COVID-19 vaccine. Sequencing was performed with immunoSEQ multiplex PCR; in TCRdb, only in-frame clones are kept and a portion is missing. The table lists 79,000 or so clones, 60% to 85% of them singletons. The material sequenced was peripheral blood, taken 28 days after the second dose of the MenACWY control vaccine. The receptors stem from an adult who received the MenACWY meningococcal vaccine as a control. Both conserved end residues are part of each CDR3. A D gene is named only where the DNA matches it firmly. Size tells how often a clone was seen (once, few, many) or the class of an expanded clone, and some rows leave it out.

TRBJ2-1,.,.,TRBV5-4,TGTGCCAGCAGCCGGGACTCCAGCTCCTACAATGAGCAGTTCTTC,CASSRDSSSYNEQFF
TRBJ2-5,.,.,TRBV3-1/TRBV3-2,TGTGCCAGCAGCCAAGATTCTCGGGTGAACTGGACAGACCCCCAAGAGACCCAGTACTTC,CASSQDSRVNWTDPQETQYF
TRBJ2-7,TRBD1,.,TRBV7-8,TGTGCCAGCAGCACCCGGACAGGGGCCTACGAGCAGTACTTC,CASSTRTGAYEQYF
TRBJ1-1,.,.,TRBV6-5,TGTGCCAGCAGTCCCGGGAACACTGAAGCTTTCTTT,CASSPGNTEAFF
TRBJ2-3,.,.,TRBV19,TGTGCCAGTAGTACCGGACGGTCCCCTAGCACAGATACGCAGTATTTT,CASSTGRSPSTDTQYF
TRBJ2-6,TRBD1,.,TRBV28,TGTGCCAGCGGGACAGGGGGTTCCGGGGCCAACGTCCTGACTTTC,CASGTGGSGANVLTF
TRBJ2-3,TRBD2,.,TRBV19,TGTGCCAGTAGTATAAGAGCGGGGGGGCGGGATACGCAGTATTTT,CASSIRAGGRDTQYF
TRBJ2-1,.,.,TRBV9,TGTGCCAGCAGCGTAGTGGGGACCTCCAATGAGCAGTTCTTC,CASSVVGTSNEQFF
TRBJ2-1,.,.,TRBV27,TGTGCCAGCAGTTCATCCAGGGGTTTATCCTACAATGAGCAGTTCTTC,CASSSSRGLSYNEQFF
TRBJ2-6,TRBD1,once,TRBV2,TGTGCCAGCAGTGAGACAGGGGCTGGGGCCAACGTCCTGACTTTC,CASSETGAGANVLTF
TRBJ1-4,.,few,TRBV28,TGTGCCAGCAGTGATCGCCGGGACAATAATGAAAAACTGTTTTTT,CASSDRRDNNEKLFF
TRBJ2-1,TRBD2,.,TRBV6-4,TGTGCCAGCAGCACTCTAGCGGGGCCCTACAATGAGCAGTTCTTC,CASSTLAGPYNEQFF
TRBJ2-7,TRBD1,.,TRBV29-1,TGCAGCATCCGGACAGGGGGGTACGAGCAGTACTTC,CSIRTGGYEQYF
TRBJ2-4,.,.,TRBV28,TGTGCCAGCAGTTCGGGCAGGGGGGGTGAGGACATTCAGTACTTC,CASSSGRGGEDIQYF
TRBJ1-6,.,.,TRBV5-6,TGTGCCAGCAGCTTGTGGAGGGCCAATTCACCCCTCCACTTT,CASSLWRANSPLHF
TRBJ1-2,.,.,TRBV30,TGTGCCTGGACTCTCACAGGGTTCTATGGCTACACCTTC,CAWTLTGFYGYTF
TRBJ1-6,TRBD1,.,TRBV5-1,TGCGCCAGCAGCTTGGCGGGACAGGGGTACTCACCCCTCCACTTT,CASSLAGQGYSPLHF
TRBJ1-4,.,.,TRBV5-1,TGCGCCAGCAGCGCCGGGTCCAATGAAAAACTGTTTTTT,CASSAGSNEKLFF
TRBJ2-7,TRBD1,.,TRBV7-2,TGTGCCAGCAGTTCCACAGGGGTGGTAACGGACGAGCAGTACTTC,CASSSTGVVTDEQYF
TRBJ1-4,.,once,TRBV4-2,TGTGCCAGCAGCCCGAGAAGGGGGGGCGTAGCAACTAATGAAAAACTGTTTTTT,CASSPRRGGVATNEKLFF
TRBJ1-1,.,.,TRBV30,TGTGCCTGGAGTGAGAGCCCAGGAACTGAAGCTTTCTTT,CAWSESPGTEAFF
TRBJ2-4,.,few,TRBV2,TGTGCCAGCAAGGATAGGGCCTTGGACATTCAGTACTTC,CASKDRALDIQYF
TRBJ2-2,.,.,TRBV11-1,TGTGCCAGCAGCCCTCGGGCGGAAGTTAACACCGGGGAGCTGTTTTTT,CASSPRAEVNTGELFF
TRBJ1-1,.,.,TRBV4-2,TGTGCCAGCAGCCAAGTGGGAGTGGGGAACACTGAAGCTTTCTTT,CASSQVGVGNTEAFF
TRBJ1-1,.,.,TRBV19,TGTGCCAGTAGTATCTCAGGGTCTGAAGCTTTCTTT,CASSISGSEAFF
TRBJ2-7,.,.,TRBV12-3/TRBV12-4,TGTGCCAGCAGCAGGGCAGGCGCCGAGCAGTACTTC,CASSRAGAEQYF
TRBJ2-7,TRBD2,.,TRBV5-6,TGTGCCAGCAGCCGTATTAGCGGGTCTGCCTACGAGCAGTACTTC,CASSRISGSAYEQYF
TRBJ1-5,.,.,TRBV24-1,TGTGCCACCAGTGGTGGGTTTAATCAGCCCCAGCATTTT,CATSGGFNQPQHF
TRBJ2-7,TRBD2,once,TRBV6-5,TGTGCCAGTAAGGCTAGCGGGAGCAGCGAGCAGTACTTC,CASKASGSSEQYF
TRBJ2-7,.,.,TRBV7-8,TGTGCCAGCAGCTTAGGCAGTGACTACGAGCAGTACTTC,CASSLGSDYEQYF
TRBJ2-2,TRBD2,many,TRBV7-9,TGTGCCAGCAGAACAAGCGGGATAATCACCGGGGAGCTGTTTTTT,CASRTSGIITGELFF
TRBJ2-1,TRBD2,.,TRBV5-1,TGCGCCAGCAGCTTGGTGGGACTAGCGGGGGTTGGTGAGCAGTTCTTC,CASSLVGLAGVGEQFF